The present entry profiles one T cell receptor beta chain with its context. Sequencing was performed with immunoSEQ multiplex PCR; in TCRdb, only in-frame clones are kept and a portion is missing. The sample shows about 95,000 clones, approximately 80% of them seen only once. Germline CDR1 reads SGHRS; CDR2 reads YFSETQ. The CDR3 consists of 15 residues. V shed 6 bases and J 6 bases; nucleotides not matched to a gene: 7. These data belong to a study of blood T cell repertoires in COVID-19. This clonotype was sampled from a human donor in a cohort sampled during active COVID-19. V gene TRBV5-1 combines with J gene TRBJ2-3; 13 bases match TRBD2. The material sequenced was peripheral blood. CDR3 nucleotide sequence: TGCGCCAGCACTCAAACTAGCGGGGGGGTCGATACGCAGTATTTT. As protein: CASTQTSGGVDTQYF.